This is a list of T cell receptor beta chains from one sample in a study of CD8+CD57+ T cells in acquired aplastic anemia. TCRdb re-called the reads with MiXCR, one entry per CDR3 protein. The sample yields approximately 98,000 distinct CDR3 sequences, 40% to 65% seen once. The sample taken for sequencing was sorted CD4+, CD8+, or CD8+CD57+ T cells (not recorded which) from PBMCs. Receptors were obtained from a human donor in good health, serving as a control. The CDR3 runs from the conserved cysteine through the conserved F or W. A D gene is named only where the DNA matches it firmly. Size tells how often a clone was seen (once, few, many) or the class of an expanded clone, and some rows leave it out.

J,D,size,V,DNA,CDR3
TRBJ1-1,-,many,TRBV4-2,TGTGCCAGCAGCCAAGAAGGGAGGGGGGGCGTGGAAGCTTTCTTT,CASSQEGRGGVEAFF
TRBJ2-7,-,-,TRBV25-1,TGTGCCAGCTTGGGGGGTTACGAGCAGTACTTC,CASLGGYEQYF
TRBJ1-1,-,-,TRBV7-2,TGTGCCAGCAGCACAGGGAGGAACACTGAAGCTTTCTTT,CASSTGRNTEAFF
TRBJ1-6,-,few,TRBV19,TGTGCCAGTAGTATAGGCACGAATTCACCCCTCCACTTT,CASSIGTNSPLHF
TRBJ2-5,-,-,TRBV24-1,TGTGCCACCAGTGACCCTTCCCCTACTTCCCAAGAGACCCAGTACTTC,CATSDPSPTSQETQYF
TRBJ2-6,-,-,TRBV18,TGTGCCAGCTCACCAGGGCAGGTATCACCACTCTCTGGGGCCAACGTCCTGACTTTC,CASSPGQVSPLSGANVLTF
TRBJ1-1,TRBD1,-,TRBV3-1,TGTGCCAGCCGAACAGGGGGGGGCGAAGCTTTCTTT,CASRTGGGEAFF
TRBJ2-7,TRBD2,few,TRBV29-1,TGCAGCGTTGAAGATCTCAGCGGGGGCCGATACGAGCAGTACTTC,CSVEDLSGGRYEQYF
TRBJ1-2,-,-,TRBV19,TGTGCCAGTAGTGGGGCGAACTATGGCTACACCTTC,CASSGANYGYTF
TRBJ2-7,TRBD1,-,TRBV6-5,TGTGCCAGCAGTTACGACCGGGACAGCCACACCTACGAGCAGTACTTC,CASSYDRDSHTYEQYF
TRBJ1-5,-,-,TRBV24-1,TGTGCCACCAGTGAAGCAGGTGACAATCAGCCCCAGCATTTT,CATSEAGDNQPQHF
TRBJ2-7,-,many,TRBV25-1,TGTGCCAGCTCCCCGGGGGCGAGAAGTACCTCCTACGAGCAGTACTTC,CASSPGARSTSYEQYF
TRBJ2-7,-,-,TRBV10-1,TGCGCCAGCAGCCGGACTCCCCCCTCCTACGAGCAGTACTTC,CASSRTPPSYEQYF
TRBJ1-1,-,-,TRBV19,TGTGCCAGTGCTGCGGGGACCACTGAAGCTTTCTTT,CASAAGTTEAFF
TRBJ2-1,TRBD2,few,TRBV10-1,TGCGCCAGCCGGGGGGAGGCCCACAATGAGCAGTTCTTC,CASRGEAHNEQFF
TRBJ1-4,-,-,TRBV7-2,TGTGCCAGCAGCTTAGTGACTAATGAAAAACTGTTTTTT,CASSLVTNEKLFF
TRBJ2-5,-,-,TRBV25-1,TGTGCCAGCAGCTCTATAGATCCGGAGACCCAGTACTTC,CASSSIDPETQYF
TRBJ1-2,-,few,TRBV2,TGTGCCAGCAGTGAGGACGTTGGCTACACCTTC,CASSEDVGYTF
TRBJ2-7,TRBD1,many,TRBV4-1,TGCGCCAGCAGCCAAGCCCAAACCGGGACAGGGAGCTCCTACGAGCAGTACTTC,CASSQAQTGTGSSYEQYF
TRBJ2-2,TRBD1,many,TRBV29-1,TGCAGCGTTGAAGATTCGGGACAGTGGGGCACCGGGGAGCTGTTTTTT,CSVEDSGQWGTGELFF
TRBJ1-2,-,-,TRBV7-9,TGTGCCAGCAGCTCACAGGCCCTAACTAACTATGGCTACACCTTC,CASSSQALTNYGYTF
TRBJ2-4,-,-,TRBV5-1,TGCGCCAGCTCTCCCTCCGTAGGCATTCAGTACTTC,CASSPSVGIQYF
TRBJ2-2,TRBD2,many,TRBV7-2,TGTGCCAGCAGTCTGGGACTAGCCGGGGAGCTGTTTTTT,CASSLGLAGELFF
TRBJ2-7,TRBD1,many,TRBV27,TGTGCCAGCCGATACAGGGGCCGGTACTACGAGCAGTACTTC,CASRYRGRYYEQYF
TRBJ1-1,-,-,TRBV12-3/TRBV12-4,TGTGCCAGCAGCTCAATCGGGGACTTGAACACTGAAGCTTTCTTT,CASSSIGDLNTEAFF
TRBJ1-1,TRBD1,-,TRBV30,TGTGCCTGGAGTACCGGACAGGGGAGAACTGAAGCTTTCTTT,CAWSTGQGRTEAFF
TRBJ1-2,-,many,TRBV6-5,TGTGCCAGCAGTTACTCGGTCGGAGAAGCTAACTATGGCTACACCTTC,CASSYSVGEANYGYTF
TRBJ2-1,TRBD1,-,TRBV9,TGTGCCAGCAGCGTCCTGGGGACAGGGGACAATGAGCAGTTCTTC,CASSVLGTGDNEQFF
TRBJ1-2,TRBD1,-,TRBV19,TGTGCCAGTAAGGGGGCAGGGGACAACTATGGCTACACCTTC,CASKGAGDNYGYTF
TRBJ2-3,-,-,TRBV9,TGTGCCAGCAGCGTAGTACCCGGGGGTGGGACAGTCCTCACAGATACGCAGTATTTT,CASSVVPGGGTVLTDTQYF
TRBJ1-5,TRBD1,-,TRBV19,TGTGCCGGACGGGACAGCCGCCTCGGCAATCAGCCCCAGCATTTT,CAGRDSRLGNQPQHF
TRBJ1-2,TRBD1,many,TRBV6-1,TGTGCCAGCAGTATTACCGGGACAGGGGTAGGCTACACCTTC,CASSITGTGVGYTF
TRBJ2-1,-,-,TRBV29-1,TGCAGCTCCACGAAGGGGTGGGTTGATGAGCAGTTCTTC,CSSTKGWVDEQFF
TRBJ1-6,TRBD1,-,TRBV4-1,TGCGCCAGTAACCGACAGGGGGCGAATTCACCCCTCCACTTT,CASNRQGANSPLHF
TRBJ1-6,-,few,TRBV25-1,TGTGCCAGCAGTGAGTCCCATAACCTAAATTCACCCCTCCACTTT,CASSESHNLNSPLHF
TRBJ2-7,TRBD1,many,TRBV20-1,TGCAGTGCTATCTTAAGGGACAGGGTATACGAGCAGTACTTC,CSAILRDRVYEQYF
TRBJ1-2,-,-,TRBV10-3,TGTGCCATCAGTGATGGACGGAAGGACTATGGCTACACCTTC,CAISDGRKDYGYTF
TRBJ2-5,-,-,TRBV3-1,TGTGCCAGCAAGCTAGGGGACAATTTGGAAGAGACCCAGTACTTC,CASKLGDNLEETQYF
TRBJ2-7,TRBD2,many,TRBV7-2,TGTGCCAGCAGCTCGGGACTAGCGAGTACCCACGAGCAGTACTTC,CASSSGLASTHEQYF
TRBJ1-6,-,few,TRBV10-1,TGCGCCACCTTCGTACCCCCAGGGATTATCGACAATTCACCCCTCCACTTT,CATFVPPGIIDNSPLHF
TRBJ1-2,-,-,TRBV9,TGTGCCAGCAGCGTAGAAGGGTATGGCACCTTC,CASSVEGYGTF
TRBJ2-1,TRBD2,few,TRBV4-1,TGCGCCAGCAGCCAACTAGCGGGGGGATACAATGAGCAGTTCTTC,CASSQLAGGYNEQFF
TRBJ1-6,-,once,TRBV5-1,TGCGCCAGCAGCTGGTTAGGGTCGGGTTCACCCCTCCACTTT,CASSWLGSGSPLHF
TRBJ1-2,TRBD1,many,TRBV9,TGTGCCAGCAGCAACCGGGACAGGGGATCGAACTATGGCTACACCTTC,CASSNRDRGSNYGYTF
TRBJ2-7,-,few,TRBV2,TGTGCCAGCAGTGACCAGTTTCGATCCTACGAGCAGTACTTC,CASSDQFRSYEQYF
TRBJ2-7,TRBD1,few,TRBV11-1,TGTGCCAGCAGCATCATTCCGGGACAGGAGACCTACGAGCAGTACTTC,CASSIIPGQETYEQYF
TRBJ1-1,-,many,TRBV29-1,TGCAGCGTCTCCGCGGGGCTGAACACTGAAGCTTTCTTT,CSVSAGLNTEAFF
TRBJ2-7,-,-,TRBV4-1,TGCGCCAGCAGCCAAGGGGTTCAAAGCGGGCAGTACTTC,CASSQGVQSGQYF
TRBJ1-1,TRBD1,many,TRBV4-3,TGCGCCAGCAGTTCCGGGACAGGGGGCACTGAAGCTTTCTTT,CASSSGTGGTEAFF
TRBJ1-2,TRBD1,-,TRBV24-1,TGTGCCACCAGTCAAGAGACAGGGGCAAGTGGCTACACCTTC,CATSQETGASGYTF
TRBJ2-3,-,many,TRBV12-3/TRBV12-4,TGTGCCGGCAGCTGGACCCCTCGCGCAGATACGCAGTATTTT,CAGSWTPRADTQYF
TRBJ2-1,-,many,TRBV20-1,TGCAGTGCTAGGGGGGGCGATCGCAATGAGCAGTTCTTC,CSARGGDRNEQFF
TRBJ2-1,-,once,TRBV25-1,TGTGCCAGCAGTGCTGCTAGGGACGGCACCTACGAGCAGTTCTTC,CASSAARDGTYEQFF
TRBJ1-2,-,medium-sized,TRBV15,TGTGCCACCAGCGATTGGGCTAACTATGGCTACACCTTC,CATSDWANYGYTF
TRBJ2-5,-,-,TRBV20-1,TGCAGTGCTCCCTTAGACAGGCAAGAGACCCAGTACTTC,CSAPLDRQETQYF
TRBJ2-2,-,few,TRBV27,TGTGCCAGCAGTTTAGTCTCCGGGGCCACCGGGGAGCTGTTTTTT,CASSLVSGATGELFF
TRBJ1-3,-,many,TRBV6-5,TGTGCCAGCAGTTACCAGGACGGAAACACCATATATTTT,CASSYQDGNTIYF
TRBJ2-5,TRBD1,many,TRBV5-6,TGTGCCAGCAGCACCGGGACAGGGAAAAAGGGGGACTTC,CASSTGTGKKGDF
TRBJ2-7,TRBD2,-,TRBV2,TGTGCCAGCAATGAACCCAGCGGGGGGGTGTACGAGCAGTACTTC,CASNEPSGGVYEQYF